The 10 T cell receptor beta chains presented below share a single source sample, sequenced in a study of early T cells in non-severe SARS-CoV-2 infection. TCRdb redid the calling of the 5' RACE reads with MiXCR, one entry per CDR3 protein. This table holds some 45,000 distinct CDR3 sequences, about 4.2% found once. What was sequenced was whole blood. The source of these receptors is an adult who was a healthcare worker with PCR-confirmed SARS-CoV-2 infection or an uninfected control (not recorded which).

This clonotype was picked up many times. This sequence joins TRBV5-1 and TRBJ1-1; 7 nucleotides match TRBD1. CDR3 length equals 17 residues. V was pared by 4 bases and J by 1 base, with 13 bases of the junction left unmatched. From germline, CDR1 is SGHRS and CDR2 YFSETQ. This CDR3 is CASSREGQTRSNTEAFF. DNA for the CDR3: TGCGCCAGCAGCAGAGAGGGACAGACAAGGTCGAACACTGAAGCTTTCTTT.

At least ten counts were recorded for this clonotype. The rearrangement joins TRBV10-3 to TRBJ2-7; D may match TRBD1 or TRBD2 (5 bases each). Trimming left V 1 base short and J 0 bases short, with 16 bases between. Germline CDR1 ENHRY, CDR2 SYGVKD. The CDR3 has 17 amino acids. In DNA, the CDR3 is TGTGCCATCAGTGAGTTGGATCGGTTCGGGGCCTCCTACGAGCAGTACTTC. Its translation is CAISELDRFGASYEQYF.

This clonotype was seen at least ten times. The CDR3 DNA reads TGTGCCATCTTCTCCGGGACAGGGAATGAGCAGTTCTTC. Amino acids: CAIFSGTGNEQFF. The chain couples TRBV10-3 to TRBJ2-1, with 9 positions matching TRBD1. Looked up from germline, CDR1 is ENHRY and CDR2 is SYGVKD. The CDR3 contains 13 residues. Trimming cost V 8 bases and J 7 bases; bases outside gene matches: 6.

This clonotype was seen ten or more times. V usage is TRBV6-1 and J usage is TRBJ2-1; D is uncertain. The V end lost 3 bases, the J end lost 9 bases, and 6 bases lay between the germline ends. The CDR3 is 11 amino acids. Germline CDR1 MNHNS, CDR2 SASEGT. Here the CDR3 DNA reads TGTGCCAGCAGTGATCAGAGTGAGCAGTTCTTC. Encoded protein: CASSDQSEQFF.

The J gene is TRBJ2-7, the V gene TRBV27; D is undetermined. CDR3 length: 14 residues. Germline V lookup: CDR1 MNHEY, CDR2 SMNVEV (reference sequence). Trimming pared 4 bases from V and 2 bases from J, leaving 12 bases between. This chain's CDR3 is CASSSAAAPYEQYF. The CDR3 DNA reads TGTGCCAGCAGTTCCGCGGCAGCCCCCTACGAGCAGTACTTC.

This sequence joins TRBV10-3 and TRBJ2-1, with TRBD2 matching 9 bases. The germline V gene encodes CDR1 ENHRY and CDR2 SYGVKD. The length of the CDR3 is 15 residues. V shed 0 bases and J 8 bases; nucleotides not matched to a gene: 5. CDR3 region: CAISESSGRSDEQFF. DNA for the CDR3: TGTGCCATCAGTGAGTCCAGCGGGAGGAGCGATGAGCAGTTCTTC.

This clonotype was counted many times. The rearrangement joins TRBV5-1 to TRBJ2-2; TRBD1 might be the D (6 bases). The CDR3 covers 15 residues. The V end was cut by 4 bases, the J end by 7 bases, with 17 bases between. CDR1 is SGHRS and CDR2 is YFSETQ in the germline V gene. The CDR3 here is CASSLGQKKDGELFF. Written as DNA, the CDR3 is TGCGCCAGCAGCCTAGGACAGAAGAAGGACGGGGAGCTGTTTTTT.

This clonotype was recorded many times. The rearrangement uses TRBV11-2 and TRBJ2-1, with D perhaps matching TRBD1 (5 bases). Germline V gene lookup returns CDR1 SGHAT and CDR2 FQNNGV. V was cut by 1 base and J by 13 bases, with 11 bases left in between. The CDR3 is 12 amino acids. The CDR3 DNA follows: TGTGCCAGCAGCTTAGCTGGGGCTAACCAGTTCTTC. Residues: CASSLAGANQFF.

This clonotype showed up many times. The J gene is TRBJ1-4, the V gene TRBV29-1, with D possibly being TRBD1 (6 bases). The CDR3 totals 16 residues. Germline CDR1 is SQVTM and CDR2 is ANQGSEA. Trimming removed 0 bases at V and 7 bases at J, with 18 bases between. Written as DNA, the CDR3 is TGCAGCGTTGAAGATGTAAGAGGGGGATCCGGTGAAAAACTGTTTTTT. Translating gives CSVEDVRGGSGEKLFF.

This clonotype appeared many times. This chain connects TRBV7-9 to TRBJ2-5, with 7 bases lining up with TRBD1. Germline values: CDR1 SEHNR, CDR2 FQNEAQ (reference sequence). The CDR3 length is 15 residues. V was pared by 1 base and J by 2 bases, with 4 bases of the junction left unmatched. The CDR3 DNA follows: TGTGCCAGCAGCTTAGTCCCGACAGGGCAAGAGACCCAGTACTTC. Translated: CASSLVPTGQETQYF.